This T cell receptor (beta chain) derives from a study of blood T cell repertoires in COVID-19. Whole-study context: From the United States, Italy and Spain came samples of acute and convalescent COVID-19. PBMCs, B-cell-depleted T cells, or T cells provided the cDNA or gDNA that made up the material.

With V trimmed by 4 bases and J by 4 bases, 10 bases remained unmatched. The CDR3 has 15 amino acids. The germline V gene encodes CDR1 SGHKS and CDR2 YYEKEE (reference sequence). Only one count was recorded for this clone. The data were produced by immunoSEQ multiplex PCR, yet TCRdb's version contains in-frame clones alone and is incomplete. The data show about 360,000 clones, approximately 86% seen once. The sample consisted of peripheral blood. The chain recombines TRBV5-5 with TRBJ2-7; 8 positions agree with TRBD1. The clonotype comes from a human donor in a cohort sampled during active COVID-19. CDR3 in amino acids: CASSRRDRSWYEQYF. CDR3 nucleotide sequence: TGTGCCAGCAGCCGTCGGGACAGGTCTTGGTACGAGCAGTACTTC.